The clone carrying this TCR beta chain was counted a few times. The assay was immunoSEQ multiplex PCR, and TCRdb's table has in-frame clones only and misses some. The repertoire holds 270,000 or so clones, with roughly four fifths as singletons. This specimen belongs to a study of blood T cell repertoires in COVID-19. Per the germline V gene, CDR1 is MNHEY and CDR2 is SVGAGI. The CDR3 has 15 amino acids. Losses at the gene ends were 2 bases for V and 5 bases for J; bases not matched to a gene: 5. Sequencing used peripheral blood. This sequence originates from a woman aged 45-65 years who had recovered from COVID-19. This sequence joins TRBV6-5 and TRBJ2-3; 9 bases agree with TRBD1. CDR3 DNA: TGTGCCAGCAGTTACCGGGGACAGGGACAAGATACGCAGTATTTT. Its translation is CASSYRGQGQDTQYF.